This T cell receptor beta chain was sequenced during a study of blood T cells in healthy people across ages. Primers used in a second PCR of about 7 to 11 cycles were a sample-barcoded 5' primer and a J-beta primer mix. MiXCR, applied by TCRdb to the 5' RACE reads, yields one record per CDR3 protein. The repertoire includes hundreds of thousands of distinct CDR3 sequences, over 45% of them detected once, and 45% to 60% sits in the top ten. This clonotype was seen only a few times. The antigen is not known. V lost 5 bases to trimming and J lost 7 bases; unmatched junction nucleotides: 5. Per the germline V gene, CDR1 is DFQATT and CDR2 is SNEGSKA (reference sequence). The CDR3 has 14 residues. Study-level findings and limits: The study regarded diversity estimates from one million T cells as underestimates.

The specimen sequenced was blood. This TCR was sampled from a man in his 60s in good health. The V and J genes are TRBV20-1 and TRBJ2-4; 13 nucleotides line up with TRBD2. This CDR3 is CSAPTSGRVNIQYF. As DNA, the CDR3 is TGCAGTGCTCCCACTAGCGGGAGGGTTAACATTCAGTACTTC.